This TCR beta chain was sequenced for a study of T cell responses to AZD1222 COVID-19 vaccine. The germline CDR1 and CDR2 sequences are LNHDA and SQIVND (reference sequence). The CDR3 totals 17 residues. V gave up 1 base and J gave up 0 bases; unmatched junction bases: 4. Sequenced by immunoSEQ multiplex PCR; TCRdb stores in-frame clones only, minus some. The table records about 73,000 clones, around 88% of them present only once. This receptor was obtained from an adult in good health. This specimen consisted of peripheral blood, obtained on day 0 of AZD1222 vaccination. V is TRBV19 and J is TRBJ1-5; 9 bases fit TRBD1. CDR3 protein: CASSIGQGVYSNQPQHF. The CDR3, as DNA: TGTGCCAGTAGTATAGGACAGGGGGTCTATAGCAATCAGCCCCAGCATTTT. The variable domain in full, with the rest retrieved from reference TRBV19 and TRBJ1-5, is DGGITQSPKYLFRKEGQNVTLSCEQNLNHDAMYWYRQDPGQGLRLIYYSQIVNDFQKGDIAEGYSVSREKKESFPLTVTSAQKNPTAFYLCASSIGQGVYSNQPQHFGDGTRLSIL.